Listed here are 30 T cell receptor beta chains from one sample, sequenced in a study of T and B cells in COVID-19 patients. TRB rearrangements were amplified by multiplex PCR with BIOMED2 TRB-A/B primers. Each CDR3 protein gets one entry after TCRdb re-called the multiplex PCR reads with MiXCR. Among about 20,000 distinct CDR3 sequences listed, just under 30% were seen once. Each TRB amplification used roughly 240-550 ng of genomic DNA from blood. The source material was blood. Receptors were obtained from a human donor who had recovered from COVID-19.

This chain uses TRBV6-1 with TRBJ1-4, with 7 bases fitting TRBD1. CDR1 and CDR2 from the germline V gene are MNHNS and SASEGT. Trimming at V came to 7 bases and at J to 10 bases, leaving 12 bases not matched to a gene. The CDR3 consists of 14 residues. CDR3 loop: CASTGAGGKGKLFF. The CDR3 region has the DNA TGTGCCAGCACTGGGGCAGGGGGTAAAGGAAAACTGTTTTTT.

The V call is TRBV19, the J call TRBJ1-1; D call uncertain. The CDR3 covers 13 residues. The germline CDR1 and CDR2 sequences are LNHDA and SQIVND (reference sequence). V lost 7 bases and J 0 bases, leaving 9 bases between the germline ends. CDR3 residues: CASIGQLNTEAFF. The CDR3 nucleotides are TGTGCCAGTATTGGGCAACTGAACACTGAAGCTTTCTTT.

The genes are TRBV5-1 and TRBJ1-2, with TRBD1 as a possible D gene (6 bases). The CDR3 covers 14 residues. The V end lost 5 bases, the J end lost 6 bases, and 17 bases lay between the germline ends. The V gene's germline CDR1 is SGHRS and CDR2 YFSETQ. The CDR3 loop is CASSEGGRGNGYTF. The CDR3 DNA sequence: TGCGCCAGCAGTGAGGGGGGTCGAGGTAATGGCTACACCTTC.

The chain employs TRBV6-5 and TRBJ1-4; 7 positions agree with TRBD1. Germline V gene lookup returns CDR1 MNHEY and CDR2 SVGAGI. The CDR3 extends over 14 amino acids. V shed 8 bases, J shed 4 bases, and the junction held 7 bases outside the gene matches. The CDR3 DNA reads as TGTGCCAGCTCCGTGACAGGGAATAATGAAAAACTGTTTTTT. This gives the protein CASSVTGNNEKLFF.

The chain combines TRBV30 with TRBJ2-3, with D perhaps matching TRBD2 (5 bases). The CDR3 totals 13 residues. V was cut by 4 bases and J by 1 base, with 9 bases left in between. Per the germline V gene, CDR1 is GTSNPN and CDR2 is SVGIG (reference sequence). CDR3 sequence reads: CAWTSGGTDTQYF. The CDR3 coding sequence is TGTGCCTGGACCTCCGGGGGCACAGATACGCAGTATTTT. Using reference TRBV30 and TRBJ2-3 for the parts outside the CDR3, the full variable domain is SQTIHQWPATLVQPVGSPLSLECTVEGTSNPNLYWYRQAAGRGLQLLFYSVGIGQISSEVPQNLSASRPQDRQFILSSKKLLLSDSGFYLCAWTSGGTDTQYFGPGTRLTVL.

This clonotype was seen a few times. V and J are TRBV27 and TRBJ1-6; D is possibly TRBD1 (6 bases). Between the trimmed V and J ends, which lost 11 bases and 9 bases, there was a span of 17 bases. The CDR3 contains 13 residues. Germline lookup yields CDR1 MNHEY and CDR2 SMNVEV (reference sequence). This CDR3 reads CASRGRAFSPLHF. The CDR3 nucleotides read TGTGCCTCCAGGGGCAGGGCCTTTTCACCCCTCCACTTT.

The rearrangement uses TRBV6-4 and TRBJ2-7; TRBD2 matches at 8 bases. Germline-derived CDR1 and CDR2 are MRHNA and SNTAGT. With 6 bases clipped from V and 0 bases from J, the junction kept 16 bases outside the gene matches. The CDR3 sequence is 18 residues long. The CDR3 DNA is TGTGCCAGCAGGGGAGGGCGGGAGGAATCGCCAAGCTCCTACGAGCAGTACTTC. Its translation is CASRGGREESPSSYEQYF.

The chain employs TRBV10-3 and TRBJ2-3, with TRBD1 as a possible D gene (6 bases). Per germline, CDR1 ENHRY and CDR2 SYGVKD. V lost 4 bases to trimming and J lost 3 bases, with 14 bases between them. The CDR3 is 15 residues long. The CDR3 DNA reads as TGTGCCATCAGTGCTGGCAGGGGTGAAACAGATACGCAGTATTTT. Encoded protein: CAISAGRGETDTQYF.

In regard to this clonotype: The germline gene is not matched at one end of the junction; a read error may be the cause. The chain links TRBV5-4 to TRBJ2-4, with a weak D call TRBD1 (6 bases). This CDR3 region has 16 residues. Germline values: CDR1 SGHNT, CDR2 YYREEE (reference sequence). The CDR3 sequence: CASSQTGLMPKNIQYF. The CDR3 nucleotides are TGTGCTAGCAGCCAGACAGGACTGATGCCCAAAAACATTCAGTACTTC.

This sequence joins TRBV7-9 and TRBJ1-2, with D tentatively TRBD1 (5 bases). Per germline, CDR1 SEHNR and CDR2 FQNEAQ (reference sequence). V shed 5 bases and J shed 5 bases, with 15 bases lying between them. CDR3 length: 14 amino acids. The CDR3 DNA reads TGTGCCAGCAGCGGGGGGACCTCATTTTATGGCTACACCTTC. It specifies CASSGGTSFYGYTF.

The chain has TRBV19 and TRBJ1-5; D remains unclear. Germline V gene lookup returns CDR1 LNHDA and CDR2 SQIVND (reference sequence). This CDR3 has 16 residues. V lost 1 base, J lost 0 bases, and 10 bases lay in between. The CDR3 nucleotides are TGTGCCAGTAGTATAGTTGGCAGATATAGCAATCAGCCCCAGCATTTT. It specifies CASSIVGRYSNQPQHF.

The chain joins TRBV4-2 to TRBJ2-3, with 8 bases aligning to TRBD2. The germline V gene has CDR1 LGHNA and CDR2 YNFKEQ. The CDR3 contains 17 residues. V shed 0 bases, J shed 2 bases, and the junction held 7 bases outside the gene matches. DNA of the CDR3: TGTGCCAGCAGCCAAGATATCCTAGCGGGTTACACAGATACGCAGTATTTT. Its protein is CASSQDILAGYTDTQYF.

The rearrangement joins TRBV11-2 to TRBJ2-7; D possibly matches TRBD1 or TRBD2 (5 bases each). This CDR3 has 12 amino acids. Between the trimmed V and J ends, which lost 5 bases and 5 bases, there was a span of 10 bases. Germline loops: CDR1 SGHAT, CDR2 FQNNGV. The CDR3 bases are TGTGCCAGCAGCCACATGGGGGACGAGCAGTACTTC. Its protein is CASSHMGDEQYF.

V usage is TRBV5-1 and J usage is TRBJ2-7; the D gene is possibly TRBD2 (6 bases). Germline V gene sequence: CDR1 SGHRS, CDR2 YFSETQ. Trimming took off 4 bases at V and 1 base at J, with 15 bases between the two ends. The CDR3 loop spans 15 amino acids. The CDR3 sequence: CASSLATLASYEQYF. As DNA, the CDR3 is TGCGCCAGCAGCCTAGCGACTCTAGCGTCCTACGAGCAGTACTTC.

Only a few counts were recorded for this clonotype. The rearrangement uses TRBV6-6 and TRBJ2-1; 9 positions match TRBD2. Germline values: CDR1 MNHNY, CDR2 SVGAGI (reference sequence). The CDR3 runs 16 residues. V was clipped by 4 bases and J by 2 bases; unmatched bases: 6. DNA of the CDR3: TGTGCCAGCAGTTCCCGACTAGCGGAGACCTACAATGAGCAGTTCTTC. It encodes CASSSRLAETYNEQFF.

The rearrangement uses TRBV6-5 and TRBJ2-4; 7 bases agree with TRBD1. J lost 4 bases, V lost 2 bases, and 11 bases had no gene match. This CDR3 has 17 residues. Germline CDR1 reads MNHEY; CDR2 reads SVGAGI. CDR3 sequence: CASSYPGQFVLKNIQYF. The CDR3 nucleotides read TGTGCCAGCAGTTACCCGGGACAGTTTGTATTGAAAAACATTCAGTACTTC.

The chain joins TRBV6-1 to TRBJ1-2, with D hard to call. This CDR3 is 13 amino acids long. The germline CDR1 and CDR2 sequences are MNHNS and SASEGT. V lost 3 bases to trimming and J lost 8 bases, with 13 bases between them. CDR3 protein: CASSEGRGDGYTF. Here the CDR3 DNA reads TGTGCCAGCAGTGAGGGTCGGGGTGACGGCTACACCTTC.

This clonotype appeared a few times. The V call is TRBV6-4, the J call TRBJ2-3; 9 bases are shared with TRBD2. Germline CDR1 reads MRHNA; CDR2 reads SNTAGT. V lost 0 bases to trimming and J lost 1 base; unmatched junction nucleotides: 2. The CDR3 length is 16 residues. The DNA for the CDR3 is TGTGCCAGCAGTGACTCGCGGGGGGGCGGCACAGATACGCAGTATTTT. This encodes CASSDSRGGGTDTQYF.

By sample share, this clonotype is medium-sized (0.01 to 0.1%). The J gene is TRBJ2-3, the V gene TRBV29-1, with 8 nucleotides matching TRBD1. Germline assignment: CDR1 SQVTM and CDR2 ANQGSEA. This CDR3 has 13 residues. V lost 7 bases to trimming and J lost 4 bases; unmatched junction nucleotides: 7. CDR3 in DNA: TGCAGCGGTGACAGGGGTGGGCCAGATACGCAGTATTTT. It yields the protein CSGDRGGPDTQYF.

This clonotype was observed a few times. V is TRBV12-3 or TRBV12-4 and J is TRBJ2-3; 8 nucleotides agree with TRBD1. This CDR3 has 14 residues. The ends lost 6 bases at V and 4 bases at J; junction bases unmatched: 6. The CDR3 DNA is TGTGCCAGCAGCGGACAGGGAACTTCAGATACGCAGTATTTT. Translation gives CASSGQGTSDTQYF.

This sequence joins TRBV5-6 and TRBJ1-1; possibly TRBD1 for D (6 bases). Germline values: CDR1 SGHDT, CDR2 YYEEEE. V dropped 10 bases and J dropped 2 bases, with 15 bases sitting between them. The CDR3 spans 13 residues. The CDR3 region has the DNA TGTGCCTACGGGCCACAGGGAAACACTGAAGCTTTCTTT. Its translation is CAYGPQGNTEAFF. Together with reference TRBV5-6 and TRBJ1-1, the CDR3 gives the full variable domain: DAGVTQSPTHLIKTRGQQVTLRCSPKSGHDTVSWYQQALGQGPQFIFQYYEEEERQRGNFPDRFSGHQFPNYSSELNVNALLLGDSALYLCAYGPQGNTEAFFGQGTRLTVV.

The chain is built from TRBV12-3 or TRBV12-4 and TRBJ2-6; 8 bases line up with TRBD1. This CDR3 is built from 16 residues. Germline trimming cut 10 bases from V and 5 bases from J; bases unmatched to any gene: 13. The CDR3 sequence is CATKETGANRANVLTF. CDR3 nucleotide sequence: TGTGCCACCAAGGAGACAGGGGCGAATCGGGCCAACGTCCTGACTTTC.

As concerns this clonotype: A much larger clone differs by one base, so this may be a read error. J is TRBJ2-7 and V is TRBV18, with TRBD2 identical over 7 bases. The CDR3 totals 17 residues. Trimming cost V 2 bases and J 7 bases; bases outside gene matches: 17. Germline CDR1 and CDR2: KGHSH and LQKENI. The CDR3 sequence is CASSPYSVDGGNNEQYF. The CDR3 nucleotides are TGTGCCAGCTCACCATATAGTGTGGACGGGGGGAACAATGAGCAGTACTTC.

This clonotype was recorded at least ten times. V and J are TRBV19 and TRBJ1-3, with unresolved D. Looked up from germline, CDR1 is LNHDA and CDR2 is SQIVND (reference sequence). The CDR3 extends over 14 amino acids. V lost 0 bases and J 3 bases, leaving 6 bases between the germline ends. As DNA, the CDR3 is TGTGCCAGTAGTATAGAGACGCGTGGAAACACCATATATTTT. Translated, it gives CASSIETRGNTIYF.

In the case of this clonotype: Mismatch with germline at one junction end may stem from a read error. The CDR3 reads CASRTSKDTQYF. CDR3 DNA: TGTGCCAGCAGGACTAGCAAAGATACGCAGTATTTT. The rearrangement uses TRBV12-3 or TRBV12-4 and TRBJ2-3; 7 bases align to TRBD2. This CDR3 comprises 12 residues.

J is TRBJ2-6 and V is TRBV6-5; the D is unclear. Germline V gene data show CDR1 as MNHEY and CDR2 as SVGAGI. V was clipped by 10 bases and J by 1 base, with 11 bases between them. CDR3 length equals 14 residues. The DNA for the CDR3 is TGTGCCACCTATGCCCAGTCTGGGGCCAACGTCCTGACTTTC. Residues: CATYAQSGANVLTF.

This rearrangement joins TRBV7-8 to TRBJ2-1; a weak D match, TRBD1 (5 bases). Germline loops: CDR1 SGHVS, CDR2 FQNEAQ. This CDR3 contains 13 residues. V shed 1 base and J shed 14 bases, with 15 bases lying between them. Written as DNA, the CDR3 is TGTGCCAGCAGCTTAGGAAGGGGATGGGGAAAGTTCTTC. This codes for CASSLGRGWGKFF.

With respect to this clonotype: One junction end does not reproduce the germline sequence, and a read error may be involved. The CDR3 region is CASSITHYGEQPQNF. CDR3 bases: TGTGCCAGTAGTATAACACACTACGGGGAGCAGCCCCAGAATTTT. This chain links TRBV19 with TRBJ1-5; D is unclear. In germline, CDR1 is LNHDA, CDR2 SQIVND (reference sequence). The CDR3 spans 15 residues.

This rearrangement joins TRBV7-4 to TRBJ1-5, with no clear D. From germline, CDR1 is SGHVT and CDR2 SQSDAQ. CDR3 size: 14 residues. V was clipped by 5 bases and J by 0 bases, with 8 bases between them. The DNA for the CDR3 is TGTGCCAGCAGCCCGTGGAATAGCAATCAGCCCCAGCATTTT. It specifies CASSPWNSNQPQHF.

V and J are TRBV7-6 and TRBJ2-7; D might be TRBD2 (6 bases). Germline V gene data show CDR1 as SGHVS and CDR2 as FNYEAQ. The CDR3 has 15 amino acids. The V and J ends lost 5 bases and 3 bases respectively, with 17 bases between them. In nucleotides, the CDR3 is TGTGCCAGCAGCCCATCGGGGCAGGGAGGCTACGAGCAGTACTTC. As protein: CASSPSGQGGYEQYF.